This T cell receptor (beta chain) was profiled in a study of T cell responses to AZD1222 COVID-19 vaccine. Study observations and caveats: White British people made up most donors, females outnumbered males, and clonal diversity was possibly underestimated. At study baseline, merely several AZD1222 recipients were seropositive.

Germline CDR1 is MDHEN and CDR2 is SYDVKM. This CDR3 contains 14 residues. V was trimmed by 2 bases and J by 5 bases, leaving 12 bases between them. Clones were read by immunoSEQ multiplex PCR, and TCRdb kept only the in-frame ones, dropping some. Here the sample spans 150,000 to 200,000 clones, 80% to 95% being singletons. About this clone itself: Its matching antigen is unknown.

The receptor's source is an adult who received the AZD1222 COVID-19 vaccine. This chain uses TRBV28 with TRBJ2-5; a weak D match, TRBD1 (6 bases). Source: peripheral blood, taken 28 days after the second AZD1222 dose. CDR3 loop: CASSLGPTGETQYF. The DNA for the CDR3 is TGTGCCAGCAGTTTAGGACCTACAGGGGAGACCCAGTACTTC.